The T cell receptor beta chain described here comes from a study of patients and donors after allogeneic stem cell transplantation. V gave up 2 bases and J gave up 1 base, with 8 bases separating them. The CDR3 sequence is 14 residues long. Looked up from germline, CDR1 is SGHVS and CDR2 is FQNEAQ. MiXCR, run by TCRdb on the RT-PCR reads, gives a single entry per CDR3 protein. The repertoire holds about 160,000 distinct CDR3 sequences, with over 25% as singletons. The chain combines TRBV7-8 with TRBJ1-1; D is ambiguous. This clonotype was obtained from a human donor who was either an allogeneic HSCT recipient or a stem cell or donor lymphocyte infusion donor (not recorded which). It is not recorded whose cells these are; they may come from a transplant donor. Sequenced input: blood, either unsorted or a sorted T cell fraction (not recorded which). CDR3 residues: CASSLKEWNTEAFF. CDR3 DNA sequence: TGTGCCAGCAGCTTAAAAGAGTGGAACACTGAAGCTTTCTTT.